Listed here are 21 T cell receptor beta chains from one sample, sequenced in a study of blood T cell repertoires in COVID-19 (dated by TCRdb to 2020 to 2021). Libraries were constructed by the immunoSEQ multiplex PCR assay. The source is immuneACCESS, and TCRdb retained only in-frame sequences with V and J called. Part of the clones is not carried over; for the studies checked, unresolved V genes explain less than half of this, and the remainder is unexplained. The sample has around 250,000 clones on record, less than 85% of them singletons. The ten largest clonotypes hold around 3.2% of the sample. The sample was peripheral blood. These receptors originate from a woman between 18 and 30 years old with acute or convalescent COVID-19.

The chain is built from TRBV7-2 and TRBJ2-3; D is possibly TRBD2 (5 bases). The CDR3 spans 14 residues. CDR1 SGHTA and CDR2 FQGNSA come from the germline V gene. V shed 5 bases and J shed 3 bases, with 12 bases lying between them. This CDR3 reads CASSTGLITDTQYF. The DNA for the CDR3 is TGTGCCAGCAGCACCGGACTCATTACAGATACGCAGTATTTT.

The chain uses TRBV15 and TRBJ1-6; 7 nucleotides line up with TRBD1. CDR1 LNHNV and CDR2 YYDKDF come from the germline V gene (reference sequence). The CDR3 spans 17 residues. V was clipped by 5 bases and J by 4 bases; unmatched bases: 11. CDR3 nucleotides: TGTGCCACCAGCCGAACGCTGACAGGGAGGTATAATTCACCCCTCCACTTT. The encoded protein is CATSRTLTGRYNSPLHF.

The chain couples TRBV28 to TRBJ1-1; perhaps TRBD1 as D (6 bases). This CDR3 has 14 residues. Germline CDR1 reads MDHEN; CDR2 reads SYDVKM. V was cut by 5 bases and J by 5 bases, with 15 bases left in between. The CDR3 reads CASSPTGIVTEAFF. CDR3 DNA: TGTGCCAGCAGTCCTACAGGGATTGTAACTGAAGCTTTCTTT.

Details on this clone: This CDR3 is also generated by other DNA sequences in the sample. The rearrangement joins TRBV11-3 to TRBJ2-1, with 14 nucleotides matching TRBD2. The CDR3 covers 15 residues. Germline CDR1 SGHNT, CDR2 YENEEA. The V and J ends lost 6 bases and 7 bases, in that order; junction bases with no gene match: 5. CDR3: CASSSGTSGRNEQFF. The DNA for the CDR3 is TGTGCCAGCAGTTCAGGGACTAGCGGGAGAAATGAGCAGTTCTTC.

V usage is TRBV11-3 and J usage is TRBJ2-1; D is perhaps TRBD2 (6 bases). Germline V CDR1 and CDR2: SGHNT, YENEEA. This CDR3 is 16 amino acids long. Trimming left V 5 bases short and J 5 bases short, with 19 bases between. Here the CDR3 reads CASSPIGGNNDNEQFF. The CDR3 region has the DNA TGTGCCAGCAGCCCTATTGGAGGGAATAATGACAATGAGCAGTTCTTC.

The J gene is TRBJ1-5, the V gene TRBV3-1 (or the pseudogene TRBV3-2), with D perhaps matching TRBD1 (5 bases). CDR1 LGHDT and CDR2 YNNKEL come from the germline V gene (reference sequence). This CDR3 region has 14 residues. Trimming pared 4 bases from V and 7 bases from J, leaving 14 bases between. The CDR3 coding sequence is TGTGCCAGCAGCCCCTGGGGGGACGGGCAGCCCCAGCATTTT. Amino acids: CASSPWGDGQPQHF.

The CDR3 loop reads CASSKGTGPPAPSGANVLTF. In nucleotides, the CDR3 is TGCGCCAGCAGTAAAGGGACAGGCCCCCCCGCCCCCTCTGGGGCCAACGTCCTGACTTTC. The chain couples TRBV5-1 to TRBJ2-6; 8 bases are a match to TRBD1. The CDR3 runs 20 residues. V lost 5 bases to trimming and J lost 0 bases; unmatched junction nucleotides: 16. Germline-derived CDR1 and CDR2 are SGHRS and YFSETQ. The full variable domain, completed using reference TRBV5-1 and TRBJ2-6, is KAGVTQTPRYLIKTRGQQVTLSCSPISGHRSVSWYQQTPGQGLQFLFEYFSETQRNKGNFPGRFSGRQFSNSRSEMNVSTLELGDSALYLCASSKGTGPPAPSGANVLTFGAGSRLTVL.

The chain uses TRBV28 and TRBJ2-7, with a weak D call TRBD1 (7 bases). The CDR3 contains 15 residues. Trimming shortened V by 6 bases and J by 0 bases, and 15 bases separated the two germline ends. Germline CDR1 reads MDHEN; CDR2 reads SYDVKM. In DNA, the CDR3 is TGTGCCAGCAGCTCAGGGGGGCTCAGCTCCTACGAGCAGTACTTC. Amino acids: CASSSGGLSSYEQYF.

The chain employs TRBV25-1 and TRBJ2-7; the D is unclear. Trimming pared 4 bases from V and 2 bases from J, leaving 6 bases between. Germline lookup yields CDR1 MGHDK and CDR2 SYGVNS. The CDR3 runs to 12 residues. CDR3 nucleotides: TGTGCCAGCAGTGGTATAACCTACGAGCAGTACTTC. Protein product: CASSGITYEQYF.

The J gene is TRBJ1-2, the V gene TRBV10-2, with 10 bases matching TRBD1. CDR1 WSHSY and CDR2 SAAADI come from the germline V gene. The CDR3 has 14 residues. Trimming took 7 bases from V and 7 from J; bases not matched to a gene: 9. DNA for the CDR3: TGCGCCAGCAACCGGGACAGGGGACGGCGTGGCTACACCTTC. This codes for CASNRDRGRRGYTF.

The rearrangement uses TRBV7-6 and TRBJ1-3; the D gene is possibly TRBD1 (5 bases). Germline CDR1 SGHVS, CDR2 FNYEAQ. This CDR3 comprises 13 residues. The germline V and J ends were trimmed by 5 bases and 5 bases, with 10 bases remaining between them. The CDR3 loop is CASSATDRNTIYF. CDR3 sequence (DNA): TGTGCCAGCAGCGCAACGGACAGAAACACCATATATTTT.

The chain has TRBV5-8 and TRBJ1-2; a weak D match, TRBD1 (5 bases). Germline CDR1 is SGHTS and CDR2 is YDEGEE. The V end lost 4 bases, the J end lost 2 bases, and 15 bases lay between the germline ends. The CDR3 runs to 15 residues. DNA of the CDR3: TGTGCCAGCAGCCAATTTCGGACAACCAACTATGGCTACACCTTC. This encodes CASSQFRTTNYGYTF.

The chain uses TRBV6-6 and TRBJ2-7; 10 bases map to TRBD2. The CDR3 loop spans 15 amino acids. Per germline, CDR1 MNHNY and CDR2 SVGAGI (reference sequence). The V and J ends lost 6 bases and 4 bases, in that order; junction bases with no gene match: 9. CDR3 coding DNA: TGTGCCAGCAGGTACACTAGCGGGGACTCTTACGAGCAGTACTTC. Its translation: CASRYTSGDSYEQYF.

In its sample, this clone was seen a few times. V usage is TRBV3-1 (or the pseudogene TRBV3-2) and J usage is TRBJ2-7; D may be TRBD2 (5 bases). Per the germline V gene, CDR1 is LGHDT and CDR2 is YNNKEL (reference sequence). With 7 bases removed from V and 2 bases from J, the gap between germline ends came to 12 bases. The CDR3 has 13 residues. CDR3 DNA: TGTGCCAGCAAAGAGGGAGAGGCCTACGAGCAGTACTTC. Amino acids: CASKEGEAYEQYF.

The chain carries TRBV6-6 and TRBJ2-7; 10 bases agree with TRBD2. The length of the CDR3 is 15 residues. Germline values: CDR1 MNHNY, CDR2 SVGAGI (reference sequence). Unmatched junction bases numbered 8, after V lost 2 bases and J lost 7 bases. The CDR3 loop reads CASSYGSGRGWEQYF. The CDR3 DNA reads TGTGCCAGCAGTTACGGGAGCGGGAGGGGATGGGAGCAGTACTTC.

The chain joins TRBV7-8 to TRBJ2-1, with TRBD2 matching over 13 bases. CDR1 SGHVS and CDR2 FQNEAQ come from the germline V gene. V shed 1 base and J 7 bases; nucleotides not matched to a gene: 10. The CDR3 loop spans 18 amino acids. The CDR3 sequence: CASSLGRTSGRGANEQFF. The CDR3 DNA reads TGTGCCAGCAGCTTAGGCCGGACTAGCGGGAGAGGGGCAAATGAGCAGTTCTTC.

This clone appeared a single time. The chain combines TRBV29-1 with TRBJ2-3; TRBD1 matches at 7 bases. The V and J ends lost 3 bases and 5 bases, in that order; junction bases with no gene match: 8. CDR1 is SQVTM, CDR2 ANQGSEA, per germline. There are 14 residues in the CDR3. The CDR3 coding sequence is TGCAGCGTTGACTTAGGACAGGTGATAGATACGCAGTATTTT. Its translation is CSVDLGQVIDTQYF.

This clone was detected once. CDR3 bases: TGTGCCAGCGCGGGATGGGGGGTTCACTATGGCTACACCTTC. It specifies CASAGWGVHYGYTF. The rearrangement links TRBV28 to TRBJ1-2, with D tentatively TRBD1 (5 bases). This CDR3 spans 14 amino acids. Trimming removed 8 bases from V and 3 bases from J, with 16 bases in between. Germline CDR1 MDHEN, CDR2 SYDVKM.

The chain carries TRBV5-4 and TRBJ2-6; TRBD1 matches 9 bases. The V and J ends lost 4 bases and 0 bases, in that order; junction bases with no gene match: 8. CDR3 size: 18 residues. Germline loops: CDR1 SGHNT, CDR2 YYREEE (reference sequence). CDR3: CASSLTGTGPSGANVLTF. CDR3 bases: TGTGCCAGCAGCCTAACCGGGACAGGGCCCTCTGGGGCCAACGTCCTGACTTTC.

This clone was seen only a few times. The chain links TRBV20-1 to TRBJ1-5; no definite D call. Germline lookup yields CDR1 DFQATT and CDR2 SNEGSKA (reference sequence). This CDR3 contains 13 residues. The V and J ends lost 3 bases and 6 bases respectively, with 12 bases between them. The CDR3 reads CSASRGIGQPQHF. In DNA, the CDR3 is TGCAGTGCTAGTCGGGGTATCGGTCAGCCCCAGCATTTT.

The genes are TRBV18 and TRBJ2-4; perhaps TRBD2 as D (6 bases). Germline loops: CDR1 KGHSH, CDR2 LQKENI. This CDR3 contains 15 residues. V was shortened by 4 bases and J by 2 bases, with 12 bases between the two germline ends. The CDR3 coding sequence is TGTGCCAGCTCACGACTAGAAGCGACCAAAAACATTCAGTACTTC. The encoded protein is CASSRLEATKNIQYF.